The next 17 T cell receptor beta chains were all read from a single sample in a study of cytomegalovirus exposure and HLA in healthy donors. Generated by immunoSEQ multiplex PCR, the TCRdb table keeps only in-frame clones and is missing some. The sample records about 240,000 clones, around 87% being singletons. Specimen: PBMCs. These receptors all stem from a woman aged 25 to 39 in good health and CMV-seropositive.

DNA of the CDR3: TGTGCCATCAGTGAGTCCAGCGGCCTCTACGAGCAGTACTTC. It is translated as CAISESSGLYEQYF. The genes are TRBV10-3 and TRBJ2-7; possibly TRBD2 for D (5 bases). This CDR3 has 14 amino acids. The ends were cut back, 0 bases at V and 3 bases at J, with 9 bases in the middle. Germline CDR1 reads ENHRY; CDR2 reads SYGVKD.

The chain recombines TRBV5-1 with TRBJ2-7, with 9 bases lining up with TRBD1. V lost 4 bases and J lost 6; bases outside the gene matches: 17. The CDR3 is made up of 17 amino acids. CDR1 and CDR2 from the germline V gene are SGHRS and YFSETQ. The CDR3 DNA is TGCGCCAGCAGCGCCCGGGACAGGGCTGTAGGTGGTGCCGAGCAGTACTTC. Its protein is CASSARDRAVGGAEQYF.

This clone has a single count. This chain uses TRBV7-2 with TRBJ2-7, with 9 nucleotides matching TRBD2. The CDR3 spans 13 residues. The germline V gene encodes CDR1 SGHTA and CDR2 FQGNSA. Unmatched junction bases numbered 4, after V lost 5 bases and J lost 5 bases. The CDR3: CASSLGLANEQYF. The DNA of the CDR3 is TGTGCCAGCAGCCTTGGACTAGCGAACGAGCAGTACTTC.

The CDR3 sequence is CASRTGFEGYTF. For the CDR3, the DNA is TGTGCCAGCAGGACAGGGTTCGAAGGCTACACCTTC. The rearrangement joins TRBV6-5 to TRBJ1-2; 7 nucleotides line up with TRBD1. The V gene end was trimmed by 6 bases and the J gene end by 8 bases; junction bases not matched to a gene: 6. Germline CDR1 reads MNHEY; CDR2 reads SVGAGI. The CDR3 is 12 residues long.

The rearrangement joins TRBV28 to TRBJ1-1, with 7 bases aligning to TRBD1. Germline loops: CDR1 MDHEN, CDR2 SYDVKM. The CDR3 covers 18 residues. V lost 9 bases to trimming and J lost 0 bases; unmatched junction nucleotides: 19. CDR3: CASPNSGDRGYLNTEAFF. The CDR3 nucleotides are TGTGCCAGTCCTAATTCCGGGGACAGAGGTTACCTGAACACTGAAGCTTTCTTT.

This clone has a single count. The rearrangement links TRBV7-9 to TRBJ2-3, with TRBD2 identical over 7 bases. Germline CDR1 reads SEHNR; CDR2 reads FQNEAQ (reference sequence). This CDR3 spans 16 amino acids. V gave up 3 bases and J gave up 3 bases; unmatched junction bases: 9. The CDR3 loop reads CASSFPTSRPTDTQYF. The CDR3 nucleotides are TGTGCCAGCAGCTTCCCGACTAGCCGTCCTACAGATACGCAGTATTTT.

This clone was found once. This chain uses TRBV27 with TRBJ2-7, with a weak D call TRBD2 (6 bases). The germline V and J ends were trimmed by 2 bases and 1 base, with 15 bases remaining between them. Per the germline V gene, CDR1 is MNHEY and CDR2 is SMNVEV (reference sequence). The CDR3 is 16 amino acids. The CDR3 region has the DNA TGTGCCAGCAGTTTAAGTCGGGGGTCAGTATCCTACGAGCAGTACTTC. It is translated as CASSLSRGSVSYEQYF.

The gene calls are TRBV11-2 and TRBJ2-1; D not resolved. The germline V gene has CDR1 SGHAT and CDR2 FQNNGV. CDR3 size: 13 residues. The V end lost 0 bases, the J end lost 7 bases, and 7 bases lay between the germline ends. This chain's CDR3 is CASSLERANEQFF. Written as DNA, the CDR3 is TGTGCCAGCAGCTTAGAACGCGCAAATGAGCAGTTCTTC.

The CDR3 is CASSLLKSAFF. CDR3 bases: TGTGCCAGCAGTCTCCTAAAGTCGGCTTTCTTT. The chain employs TRBV28 and TRBJ1-1; D is unclear. Germline V gene sequence: CDR1 MDHEN, CDR2 SYDVKM. The CDR3 has 11 amino acids. V lost 5 bases to trimming and J lost 11 bases, with 12 bases between them.

The chain combines TRBV10-2 with TRBJ2-1, with 8 nucleotides matching TRBD2. Per the germline V gene, CDR1 is WSHSY and CDR2 is SAAADI. This CDR3 is built from 13 residues. The junction had 4 bases not matched to a gene; V was cut back by 7 bases and J by 5 bases. The CDR3 DNA follows: TGCGCCAGCACGGCGGGGGGCAACAATGAGCAGTTCTTC. This sequence encodes CASTAGGNNEQFF.

The chain couples TRBV6-6 to TRBJ2-3; D is perhaps TRBD1 (6 bases). Trimming removed 2 bases from V and 0 bases from J, with 12 bases in between. Germline assignment: CDR1 MNHNY and CDR2 SVGAGI (reference sequence). The CDR3 runs to 16 residues. The CDR3 reads CASSYEGDRSTDTQYF. In DNA form, the CDR3 reads TGTGCCAGCAGTTACGAGGGTGACAGGAGCACAGATACGCAGTATTTT.

This rearrangement joins TRBV19 to TRBJ1-4; TRBD1 might be the D (5 bases). CDR1 is LNHDA, CDR2 SQIVND, per germline (reference sequence). Between the trimmed V and J ends, which lost 6 bases and 10 bases, there was a span of 18 bases. There are 14 residues in the CDR3. CDR3 nucleotides: TGTGCCAGTAGCCTTCCGATCGTGGGGGGAAAACTGTTTTTT. This codes for CASSLPIVGGKLFF.

The chain carries TRBV30 and TRBJ1-1, with D unresolved. CDR1 and CDR2 (germline): GTSNPN, SVGIG (reference sequence). The CDR3 consists of 14 residues. Trimming shortened V by 1 base and J by 3 bases, and 12 bases separated the two germline ends. As DNA, the CDR3 is TGTGCCTGGAGTGAAGTGGCTCTGGACACTGAAGCTTTCTTT. The encoded protein is CAWSEVALDTEAFF.

V gene TRBV4-1 combines with J gene TRBJ2-7; 11 bases map to TRBD1. J was trimmed by 4 bases and V by 4 bases; bases with no gene match: 6. Germline lookup yields CDR1 MGHRA and CDR2 YSYEKL. The CDR3 is made up of 15 amino acids. CDR3 in amino acids: CASSLPGQGVYEQYF. Here the CDR3 DNA reads TGCGCCAGCAGCCTCCCGGGACAGGGGGTTTACGAGCAGTACTTC.

The chain combines TRBV6-1 with TRBJ1-3; D possibly corresponds to TRBD1 (6 bases). CDR1 MNHNS and CDR2 SASEGT come from the germline V gene. The ends were cut back, 2 bases at V and 2 bases at J, with 13 bases in the middle. The CDR3 is 16 residues long. The CDR3 sequence: CASSEHAGATGNTIYF. The CDR3 bases are TGTGCCAGCAGTGAACACGCGGGGGCTACTGGAAACACCATATATTTT.

This clone was detected only a few times. The chain employs TRBV28 and TRBJ1-2; D gene ambiguous. CDR1 and CDR2 from the germline V gene are MDHEN and SYDVKM. Trimming took 4 bases from V and 4 from J, leaving 7 bases between them. The CDR3 contains 12 residues. This chain's CDR3 is CASSYQAYGYTF. The DNA of the CDR3 is TGTGCCAGCAGTTATCAGGCCTATGGCTACACCTTC.

V usage is TRBV6-5 and J usage is TRBJ1-3; D unclear. CDR1 and CDR2 from the germline V gene are MNHEY and SVGAGI. V lost 4 bases and J 0 bases, leaving 13 bases between the germline ends. This CDR3 comprises 16 residues. The CDR3, as DNA: TGTGCCAGCAGTTTGTACAGATCCTTCTCTGGAAACACCATATATTTT. It encodes CASSLYRSFSGNTIYF.